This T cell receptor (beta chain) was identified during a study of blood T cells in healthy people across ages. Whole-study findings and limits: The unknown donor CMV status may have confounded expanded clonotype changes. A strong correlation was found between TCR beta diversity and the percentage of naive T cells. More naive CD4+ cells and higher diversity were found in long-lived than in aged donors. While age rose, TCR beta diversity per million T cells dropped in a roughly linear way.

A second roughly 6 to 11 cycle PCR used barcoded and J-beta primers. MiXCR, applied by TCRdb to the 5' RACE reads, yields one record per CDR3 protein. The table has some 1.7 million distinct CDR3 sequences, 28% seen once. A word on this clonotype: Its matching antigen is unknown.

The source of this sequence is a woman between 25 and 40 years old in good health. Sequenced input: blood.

CDR3 sequence (DNA): TGTGCCAGCAGCTTGTGGGCTAGCGGGAGATATACGCAGTATTTT. Protein: CASSLWASGRYTQYF. This chain links TRBV7-2 with TRBJ2-3; the match to TRBD2 covers 10 bases. With V trimmed by 3 bases and J by 7 bases, 7 bases remained unmatched. From germline, CDR1 is SGHTA and CDR2 FQGNSA. The CDR3 has 15 residues.